The clone carrying this T cell receptor beta chain was seen a handful of times. What it recognizes is unknown. The germline gives CDR1 SNHLY, CDR2 FYNNEI. The germline V and J ends were trimmed by 6 bases and 1 base, with 9 bases remaining between them. The CDR3 contains 13 residues. The sample is drawn from a study of STAT5B mutations in CD4+ large granular lymphocyte leukemia. Looking at the study overall: Among healthy controls, a particular HLA allele went with more CDR3 'QG' motifs. Study findings and constraints: Patient CD4-sorted repertoires stayed more clonal than healthy ones after leukemic-clone removal.

How the authors handled the data: The detection floor for productive clonotype frequency was 2.59 x 10-5. The table came from immunoSEQ multiplex PCR; TCRdb's copy has only in-frame clones and leaves some out. V and J calls and clone size come straight from that table; D and trimming were deduced from the DNA. The sample has 40,000 to 45,000 clones, 65% to 85% seen once; the top ten hold around 0.37%. This sequence joins TRBV2 and TRBJ1-1; TRBD1 is a possible D gene (5 bases). The material sequenced was CD4+ T cells from blood buffy coats. This receptor was taken from a human donor in good health. Written as DNA, the CDR3 is TGTGCCAGCAGGAGACAGCCGAACACTGAAGCTTTCTTT. Encoded protein: CASRRQPNTEAFF.